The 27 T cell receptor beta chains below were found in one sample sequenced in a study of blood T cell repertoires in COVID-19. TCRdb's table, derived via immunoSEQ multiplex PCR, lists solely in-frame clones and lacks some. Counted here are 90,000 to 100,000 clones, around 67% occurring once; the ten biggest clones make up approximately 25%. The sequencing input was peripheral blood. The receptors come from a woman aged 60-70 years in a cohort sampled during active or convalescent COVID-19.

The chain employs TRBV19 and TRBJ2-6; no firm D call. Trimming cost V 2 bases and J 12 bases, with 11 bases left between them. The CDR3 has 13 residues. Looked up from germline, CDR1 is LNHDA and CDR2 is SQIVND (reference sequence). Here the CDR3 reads CASSITAASVLTF. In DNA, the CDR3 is TGTGCCAGTAGTATAACGGCGGCCTCCGTCCTGACTTTC.

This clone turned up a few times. The CDR3 coding sequence is TGTGCCAGCAGCCAGAACTGGGCCTCCTACGAGCAGTACTTC. Protein product: CASSQNWASYEQYF. V usage is TRBV6-2 or TRBV6-3 and J usage is TRBJ2-7; D ambiguous. Germline V CDR1 and CDR2: MNHEY, SVGEGT. V lost 6 bases and J 0 bases, leaving 12 bases between the germline ends. CDR3 length: 14 amino acids.

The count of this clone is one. Here the CDR3 DNA reads TGTGCCAGCAGCCAACCCCGGGAAATCCAAGAGACCCAGTACTTC. Its translation is CASSQPREIQETQYF. The gene calls are TRBV7-8 and TRBJ2-5, with D possibly being TRBD2 (5 bases). Trimming removed 5 bases at V and 1 base at J, with 14 bases between. The germline V gene has CDR1 SGHVS and CDR2 FQNEAQ. The CDR3 loop spans 15 amino acids.

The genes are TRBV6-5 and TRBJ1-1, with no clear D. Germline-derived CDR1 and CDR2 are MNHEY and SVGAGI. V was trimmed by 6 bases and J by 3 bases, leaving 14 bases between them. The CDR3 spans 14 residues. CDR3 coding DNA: TGTGCCAGCAGCCATCGGAGGGTTGACACTGAAGCTTTCTTT. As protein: CASSHRRVDTEAFF.

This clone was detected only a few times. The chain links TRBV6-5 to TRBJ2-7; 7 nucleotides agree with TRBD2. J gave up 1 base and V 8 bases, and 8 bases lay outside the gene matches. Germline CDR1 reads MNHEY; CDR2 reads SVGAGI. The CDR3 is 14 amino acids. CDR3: CASGVMGGSYEQYF. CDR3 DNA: TGTGCCAGCGGCGTTATGGGGGGGTCCTACGAGCAGTACTTC.

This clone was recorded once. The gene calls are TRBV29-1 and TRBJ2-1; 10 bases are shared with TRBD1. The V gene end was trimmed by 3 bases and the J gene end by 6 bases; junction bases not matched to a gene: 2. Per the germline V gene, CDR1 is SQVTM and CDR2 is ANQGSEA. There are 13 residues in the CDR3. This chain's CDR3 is CSVDDRGPNEQFF. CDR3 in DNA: TGCAGCGTTGACGACAGGGGGCCCAATGAGCAGTTCTTC.

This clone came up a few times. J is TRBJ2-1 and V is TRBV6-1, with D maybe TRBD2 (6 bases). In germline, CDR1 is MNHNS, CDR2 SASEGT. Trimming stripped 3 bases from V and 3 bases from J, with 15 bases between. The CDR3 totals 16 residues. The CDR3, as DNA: TGTGCCAGCAGTGACCGACGACTAGGAGACTACAATGAGCAGTTCTTC. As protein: CASSDRRLGDYNEQFF.

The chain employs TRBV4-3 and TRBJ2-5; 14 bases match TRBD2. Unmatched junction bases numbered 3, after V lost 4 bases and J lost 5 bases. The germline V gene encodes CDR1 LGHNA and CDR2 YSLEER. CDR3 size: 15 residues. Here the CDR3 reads CASSLGLAGVETQYF. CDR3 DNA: TGCGCCAGCAGCCTGGGACTAGCGGGGGTTGAGACCCAGTACTTC.

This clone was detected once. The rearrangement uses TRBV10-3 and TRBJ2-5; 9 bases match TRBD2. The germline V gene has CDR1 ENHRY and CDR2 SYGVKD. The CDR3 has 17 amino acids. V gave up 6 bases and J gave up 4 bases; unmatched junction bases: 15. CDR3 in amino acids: CAISDSARGGGGETQYF. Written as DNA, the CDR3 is TGTGCCATCAGCGACTCAGCGCGGGGGGGCGGAGGAGAGACCCAGTACTTC.

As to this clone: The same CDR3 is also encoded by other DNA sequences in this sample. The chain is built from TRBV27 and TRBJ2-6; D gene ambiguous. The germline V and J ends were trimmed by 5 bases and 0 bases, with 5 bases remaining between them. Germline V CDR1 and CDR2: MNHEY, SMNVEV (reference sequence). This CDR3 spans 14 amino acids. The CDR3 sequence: CASSLSSGANVLTF. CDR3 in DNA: TGTGCCAGCAGTCTTAGCTCTGGGGCCAACGTCCTGACTTTC.

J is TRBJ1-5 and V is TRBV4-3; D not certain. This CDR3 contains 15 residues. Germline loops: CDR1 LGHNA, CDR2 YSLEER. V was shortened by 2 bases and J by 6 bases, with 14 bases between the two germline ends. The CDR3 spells CASSQQDGIGQPQHF. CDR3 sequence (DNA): TGCGCCAGCAGCCAACAGGATGGCATTGGTCAGCCCCAGCATTTT.

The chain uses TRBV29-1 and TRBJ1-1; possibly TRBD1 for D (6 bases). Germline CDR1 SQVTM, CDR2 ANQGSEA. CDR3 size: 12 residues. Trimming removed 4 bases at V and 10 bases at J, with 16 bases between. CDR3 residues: CSVGAAGVRAFF. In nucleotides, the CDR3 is TGCAGCGTTGGGGCGGCAGGGGTGAGAGCTTTCTTT.

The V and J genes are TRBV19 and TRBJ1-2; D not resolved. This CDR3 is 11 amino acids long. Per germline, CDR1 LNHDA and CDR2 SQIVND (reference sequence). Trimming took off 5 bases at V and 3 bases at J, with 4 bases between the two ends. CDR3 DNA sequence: TGTGCCAGTAGTCAGGACTATGGCTACACCTTC. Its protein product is CASSQDYGYTF.

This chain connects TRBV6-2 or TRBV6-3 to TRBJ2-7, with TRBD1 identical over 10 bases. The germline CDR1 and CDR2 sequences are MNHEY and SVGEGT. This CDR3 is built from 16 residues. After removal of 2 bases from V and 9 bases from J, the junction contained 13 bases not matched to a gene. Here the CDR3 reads CASSYTVTGGAKWQYF. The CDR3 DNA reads TGTGCCAGCAGTTACACAGTGACAGGGGGCGCGAAGTGGCAGTACTTC.

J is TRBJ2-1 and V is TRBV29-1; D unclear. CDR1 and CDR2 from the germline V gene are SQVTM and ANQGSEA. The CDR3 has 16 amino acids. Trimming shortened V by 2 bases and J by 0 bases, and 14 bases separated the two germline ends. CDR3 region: CSVEFLRLSSYNEQFF. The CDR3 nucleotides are TGCAGCGTTGAATTTTTAAGACTGAGCTCCTACAATGAGCAGTTCTTC.

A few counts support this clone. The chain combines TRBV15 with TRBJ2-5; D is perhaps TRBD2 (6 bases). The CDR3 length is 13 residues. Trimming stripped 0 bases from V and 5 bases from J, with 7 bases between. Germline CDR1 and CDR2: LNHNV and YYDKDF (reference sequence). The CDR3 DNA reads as TGTGCCACCAGCAGAGATCGGGGGGAGACCCAGTACTTC. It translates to CATSRDRGETQYF.

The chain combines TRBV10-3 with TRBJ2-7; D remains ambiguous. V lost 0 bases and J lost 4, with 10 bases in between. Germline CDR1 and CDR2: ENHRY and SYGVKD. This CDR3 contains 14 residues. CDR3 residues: CAISESDRLYEQYF. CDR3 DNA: TGTGCCATCAGTGAGTCCGACCGACTTTACGAGCAGTACTTC.

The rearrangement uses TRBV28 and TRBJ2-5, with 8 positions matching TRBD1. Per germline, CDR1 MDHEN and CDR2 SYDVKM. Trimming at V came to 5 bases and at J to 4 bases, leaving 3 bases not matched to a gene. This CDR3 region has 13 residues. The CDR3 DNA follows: TGTGCCAGCAGTCCCGGACAGGGAGAGACCCAGTACTTC. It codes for CASSPGQGETQYF.

CDR3 in amino acids: CASSSQGTEQFF. CDR3 in DNA: TGTGCCAGTAGTTCTCAGGGGACTGAGCAGTTCTTC. The J gene is TRBJ2-1, the V gene TRBV19, with D perhaps TRBD1 (6 bases). Germline assignment: CDR1 LNHDA and CDR2 SQIVND (reference sequence). V was pared by 5 bases and J by 9 bases, with 11 bases between. The CDR3 covers 12 residues.

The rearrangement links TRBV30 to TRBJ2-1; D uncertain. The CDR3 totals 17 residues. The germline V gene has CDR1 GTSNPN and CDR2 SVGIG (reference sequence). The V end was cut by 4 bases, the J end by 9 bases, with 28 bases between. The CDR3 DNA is TGTGCCTGGACTGACCTTCTTCGCGACTGGAGAAGGTTTGAGCAGTTCTTC. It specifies CAWTDLLRDWRRFEQFF. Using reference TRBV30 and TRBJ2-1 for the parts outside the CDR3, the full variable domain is SQTIHQWPATLVQPVGSPLSLECTVEGTSNPNLYWYRQAAGRGLQLLFYSVGIGQISSEVPQNLSASRPQDRQFILSSKKLLLSDSGFYLCAWTDLLRDWRRFEQFFGPGTRLTVL.

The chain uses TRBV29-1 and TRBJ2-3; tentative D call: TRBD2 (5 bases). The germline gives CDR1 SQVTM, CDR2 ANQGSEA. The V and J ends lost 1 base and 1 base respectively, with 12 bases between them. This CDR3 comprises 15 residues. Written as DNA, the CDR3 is TGCAGCGTTGAAGGGAGTGGAGGAGGCACAGATACGCAGTATTTT. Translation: CSVEGSGGGTDTQYF.

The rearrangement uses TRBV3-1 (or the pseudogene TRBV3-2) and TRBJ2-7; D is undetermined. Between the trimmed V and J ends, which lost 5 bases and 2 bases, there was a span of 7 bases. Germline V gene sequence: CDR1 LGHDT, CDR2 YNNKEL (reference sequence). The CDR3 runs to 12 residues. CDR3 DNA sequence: TGTGCCAGCAGCACCACAGCCTACGAGCAGTACTTC. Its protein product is CASSTTAYEQYF.

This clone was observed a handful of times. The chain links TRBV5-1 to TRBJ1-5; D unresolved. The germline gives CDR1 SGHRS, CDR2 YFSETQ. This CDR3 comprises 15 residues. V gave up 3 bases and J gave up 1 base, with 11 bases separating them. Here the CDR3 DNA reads TGCGCCAGCAGCTCGGACCCGGGAAGCAATCAGCCCCAGCATTTT. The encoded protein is CASSSDPGSNQPQHF.

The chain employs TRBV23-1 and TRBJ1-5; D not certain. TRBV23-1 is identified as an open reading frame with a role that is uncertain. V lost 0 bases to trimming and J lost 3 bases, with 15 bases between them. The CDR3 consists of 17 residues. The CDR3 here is CASSQSMARRPNQPQHF. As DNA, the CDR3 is TGCGCCAGCAGTCAATCGATGGCTAGGCGCCCCAATCAGCCCCAGCATTTT.

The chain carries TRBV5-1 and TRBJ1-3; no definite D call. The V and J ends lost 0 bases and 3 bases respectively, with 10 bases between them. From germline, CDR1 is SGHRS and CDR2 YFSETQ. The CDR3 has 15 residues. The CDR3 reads CASSLDPQVGNTIYF. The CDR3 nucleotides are TGCGCCAGCAGCTTGGATCCCCAGGTTGGAAACACCATATATTTT.

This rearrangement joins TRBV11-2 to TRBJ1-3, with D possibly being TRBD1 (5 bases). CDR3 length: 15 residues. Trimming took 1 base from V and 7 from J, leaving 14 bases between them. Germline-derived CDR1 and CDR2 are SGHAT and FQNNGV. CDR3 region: CASSLGHRMGNTIYF. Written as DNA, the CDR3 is TGTGCCAGCAGCTTAGGTCACAGGATGGGTAACACCATATATTTT.

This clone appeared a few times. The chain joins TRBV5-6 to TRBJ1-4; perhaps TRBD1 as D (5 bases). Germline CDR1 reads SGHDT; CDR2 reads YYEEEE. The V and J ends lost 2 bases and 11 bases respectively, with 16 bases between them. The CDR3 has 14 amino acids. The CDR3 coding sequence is TGTGCCAGCAGCTTCCGGGGGGTAGGCTGGAAACTGTTTTTT. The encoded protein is CASSFRGVGWKLFF.